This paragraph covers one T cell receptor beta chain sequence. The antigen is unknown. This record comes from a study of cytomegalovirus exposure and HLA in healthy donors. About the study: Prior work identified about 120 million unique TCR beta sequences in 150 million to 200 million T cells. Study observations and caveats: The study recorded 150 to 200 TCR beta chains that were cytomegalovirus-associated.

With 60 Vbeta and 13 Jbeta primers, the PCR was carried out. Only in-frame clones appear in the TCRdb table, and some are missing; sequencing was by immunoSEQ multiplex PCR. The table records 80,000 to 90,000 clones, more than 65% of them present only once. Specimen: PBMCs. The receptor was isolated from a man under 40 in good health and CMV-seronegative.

DNA for the CDR3: TGCGCCAGCAGCTTGATTGGGACAGGGGGAAACACCATATATTTT. It specifies CASSLIGTGGNTIYF. The genes are TRBV5-1 and TRBJ1-3, with TRBD1 matching 9 bases. J gave up 4 bases and V 1 base, and 3 bases lay outside the gene matches. Germline V gene lookup returns CDR1 SGHRS and CDR2 YFSETQ. The CDR3 covers 15 residues.